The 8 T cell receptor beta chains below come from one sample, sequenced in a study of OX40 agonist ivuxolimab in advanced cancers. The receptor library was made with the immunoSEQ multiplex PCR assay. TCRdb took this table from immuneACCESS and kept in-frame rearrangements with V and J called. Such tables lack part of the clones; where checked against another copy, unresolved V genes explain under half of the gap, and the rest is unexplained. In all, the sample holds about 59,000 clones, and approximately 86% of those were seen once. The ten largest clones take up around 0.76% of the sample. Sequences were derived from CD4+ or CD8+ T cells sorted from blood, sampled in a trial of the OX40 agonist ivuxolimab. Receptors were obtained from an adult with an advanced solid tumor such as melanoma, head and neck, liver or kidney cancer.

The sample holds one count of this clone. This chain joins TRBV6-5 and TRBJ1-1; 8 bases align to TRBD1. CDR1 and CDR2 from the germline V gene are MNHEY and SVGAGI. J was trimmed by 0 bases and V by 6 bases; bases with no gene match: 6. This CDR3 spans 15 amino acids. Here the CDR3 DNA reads TGTGCCAGCAGCTGGACAGGGACAATGAACACTGAAGCTTTCTTT. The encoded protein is CASSWTGTMNTEAFF.

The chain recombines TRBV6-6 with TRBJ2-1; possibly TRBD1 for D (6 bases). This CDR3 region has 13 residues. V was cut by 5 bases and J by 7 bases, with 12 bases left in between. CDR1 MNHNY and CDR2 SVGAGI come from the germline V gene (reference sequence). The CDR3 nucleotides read TGTGCCAGCAGTCCTCAGGGGTTAAATGAGCAGTTCTTC. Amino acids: CASSPQGLNEQFF.

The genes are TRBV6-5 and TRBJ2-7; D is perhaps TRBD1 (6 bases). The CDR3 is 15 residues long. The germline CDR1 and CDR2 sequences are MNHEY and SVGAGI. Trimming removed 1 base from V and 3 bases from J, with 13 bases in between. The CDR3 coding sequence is TGTGCCAGCAGTTACTATCAGGGGAAACTCTACGAGCAGTACTTC. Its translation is CASSYYQGKLYEQYF.

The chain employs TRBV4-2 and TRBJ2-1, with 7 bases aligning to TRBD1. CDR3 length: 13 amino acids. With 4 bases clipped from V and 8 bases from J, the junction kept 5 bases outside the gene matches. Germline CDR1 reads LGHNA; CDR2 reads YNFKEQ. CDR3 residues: CASSLRQGDEQFF. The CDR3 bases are TGTGCCAGCAGCCTGAGGCAGGGGGATGAGCAGTTCTTC.

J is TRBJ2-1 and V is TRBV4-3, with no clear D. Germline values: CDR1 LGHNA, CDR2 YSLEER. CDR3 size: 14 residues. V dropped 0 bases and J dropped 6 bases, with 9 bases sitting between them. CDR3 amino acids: CASSQDKLFNEQFF. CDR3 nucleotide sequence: TGCGCCAGCAGCCAAGATAAACTTTTCAATGAGCAGTTCTTC.

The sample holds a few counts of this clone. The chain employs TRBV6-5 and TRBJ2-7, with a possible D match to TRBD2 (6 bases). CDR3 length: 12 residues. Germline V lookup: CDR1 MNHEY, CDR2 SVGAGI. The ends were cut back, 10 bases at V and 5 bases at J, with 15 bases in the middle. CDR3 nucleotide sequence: TGTGCCACACAGAGGGGCGGGAACGAGCAGTACTTC. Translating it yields CATQRGGNEQYF.

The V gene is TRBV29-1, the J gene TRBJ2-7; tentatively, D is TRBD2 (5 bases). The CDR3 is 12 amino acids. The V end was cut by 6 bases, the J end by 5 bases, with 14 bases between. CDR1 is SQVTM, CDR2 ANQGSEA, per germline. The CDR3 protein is CSVTPTRDEQYF. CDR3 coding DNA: TGCAGCGTGACCCCCACGAGGGACGAGCAGTACTTC.

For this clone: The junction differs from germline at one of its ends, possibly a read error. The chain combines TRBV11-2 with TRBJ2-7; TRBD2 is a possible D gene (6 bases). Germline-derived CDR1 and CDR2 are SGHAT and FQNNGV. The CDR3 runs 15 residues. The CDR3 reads CASSLYGGPSCEQYF. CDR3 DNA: TGTGCCAGCAGCTTATATGGAGGGCCCTCCTGCGAGCAGTACTTC.